This entry describes one T cell receptor beta chain. The source of the sample is a study of blood T cell repertoires in COVID-19. Study context: Samples of COVID-19 (acute and convalescent) were obtained from the United States, Italy and Spain. Nucleic acid was either cDNA or gDNA, and it came from T cells, B-cell-depleted T cells, or PBMCs.

Methods used by the authors: Amplification of reference gene primers was used by the study to estimate nucleated cell counts. Libraries were prepared by immunoSEQ multiplex PCR; TCRdb keeps only in-frame clonotypes and omits some of them. Clonal size and the V and J genes are those of that table, whereas D and trimming came from the DNA. This table holds about 140,000 clones, 81% found once. Trimming removed 4 bases from V and 0 bases from J, with 14 bases in between. CDR3 size: 16 residues. Germline lookup yields CDR1 SGDLS and CDR2 YYNGEE. The source of this sequence is a woman aged 55-70 years with active or convalescent COVID-19. The sequencing sample was made of peripheral blood. The V gene is TRBV9, the J gene TRBJ2-1, with D possibly matching TRBD2 (6 bases). This chain's CDR3 is CASSPSVGGSYNEQFF. The CDR3 nucleotides read TGTGCCAGCAGCCCCTCCGTGGGGGGCTCCTACAATGAGCAGTTCTTC.